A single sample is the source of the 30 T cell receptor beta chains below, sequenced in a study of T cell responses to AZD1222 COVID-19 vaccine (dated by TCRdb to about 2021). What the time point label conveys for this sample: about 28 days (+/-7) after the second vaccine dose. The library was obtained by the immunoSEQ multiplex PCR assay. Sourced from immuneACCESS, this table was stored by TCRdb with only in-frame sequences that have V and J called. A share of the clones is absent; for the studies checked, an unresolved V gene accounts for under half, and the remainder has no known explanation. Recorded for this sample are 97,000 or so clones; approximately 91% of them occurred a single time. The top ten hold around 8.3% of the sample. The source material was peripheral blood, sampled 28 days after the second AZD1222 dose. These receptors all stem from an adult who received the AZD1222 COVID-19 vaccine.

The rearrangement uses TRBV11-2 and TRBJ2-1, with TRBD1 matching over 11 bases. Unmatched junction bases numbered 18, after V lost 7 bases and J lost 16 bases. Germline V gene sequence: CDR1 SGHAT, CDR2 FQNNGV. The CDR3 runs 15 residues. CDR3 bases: TGTGCCAGCACCACAATCCGGGACAGGGGGTTTGAACGTTTCTTC. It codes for CASTTIRDRGFERFF.

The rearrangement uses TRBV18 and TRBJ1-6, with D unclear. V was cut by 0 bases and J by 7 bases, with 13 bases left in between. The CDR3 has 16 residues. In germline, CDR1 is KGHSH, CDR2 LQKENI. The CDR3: CASSPPMAMGNSPLHF. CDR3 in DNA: TGTGCCAGCTCACCACCGATGGCAATGGGGAATTCACCCCTCCACTTT.

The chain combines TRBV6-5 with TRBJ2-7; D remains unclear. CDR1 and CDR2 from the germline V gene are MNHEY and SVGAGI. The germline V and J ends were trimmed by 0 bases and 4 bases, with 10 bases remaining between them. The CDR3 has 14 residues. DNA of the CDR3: TGTGCCAGCAGTTACTCAGGAAGGGTTTACGAGCAGTACTTC. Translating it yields CASSYSGRVYEQYF.

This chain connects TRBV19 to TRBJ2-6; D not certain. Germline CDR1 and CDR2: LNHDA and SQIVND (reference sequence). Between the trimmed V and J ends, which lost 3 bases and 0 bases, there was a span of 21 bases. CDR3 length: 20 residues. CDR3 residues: CASSMAGRLPLSSGANVLTF. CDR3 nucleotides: TGTGCCAGTAGTATGGCAGGACGGCTTCCCCTTTCCTCTGGGGCCAACGTCCTGACTTTC.

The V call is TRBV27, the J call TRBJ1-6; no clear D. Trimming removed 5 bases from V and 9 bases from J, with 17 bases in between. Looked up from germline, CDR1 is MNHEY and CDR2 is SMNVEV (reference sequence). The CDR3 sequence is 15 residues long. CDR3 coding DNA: TGTGCCAGCAGTCCCTCCCGGGGAAGAGGTTCACCCCTCCACTTT. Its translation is CASSPSRGRGSPLHF.

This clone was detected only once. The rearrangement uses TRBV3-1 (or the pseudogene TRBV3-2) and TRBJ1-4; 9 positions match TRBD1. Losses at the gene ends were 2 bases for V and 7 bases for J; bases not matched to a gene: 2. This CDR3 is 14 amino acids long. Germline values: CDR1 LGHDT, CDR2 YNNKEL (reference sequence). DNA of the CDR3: TGTGCCAGCAGCCAAACAGGGGGCTCTGAAAAACTGTTTTTT. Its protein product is CASSQTGGSEKLFF.

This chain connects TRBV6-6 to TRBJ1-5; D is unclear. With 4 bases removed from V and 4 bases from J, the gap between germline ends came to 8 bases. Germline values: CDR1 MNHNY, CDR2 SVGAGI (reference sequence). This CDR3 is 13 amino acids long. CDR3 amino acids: CASSSVSNQPQHF. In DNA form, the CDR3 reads TGTGCCAGCAGTTCGGTCAGTAATCAGCCCCAGCATTTT.

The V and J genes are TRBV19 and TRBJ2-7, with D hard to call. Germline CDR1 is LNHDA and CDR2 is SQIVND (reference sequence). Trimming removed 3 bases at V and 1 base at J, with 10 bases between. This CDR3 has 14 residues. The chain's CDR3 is CASSIGARSYEQYF. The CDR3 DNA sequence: TGTGCCAGTAGTATTGGTGCGAGATCCTACGAGCAGTACTTC.

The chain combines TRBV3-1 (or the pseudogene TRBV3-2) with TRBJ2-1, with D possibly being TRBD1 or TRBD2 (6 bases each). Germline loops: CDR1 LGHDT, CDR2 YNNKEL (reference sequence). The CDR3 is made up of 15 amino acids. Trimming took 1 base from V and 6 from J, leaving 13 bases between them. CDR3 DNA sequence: TGTGCCAGCAGCCAAGGTACAGGGACTCTCAATGAGCAGTTCTTC. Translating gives CASSQGTGTLNEQFF.

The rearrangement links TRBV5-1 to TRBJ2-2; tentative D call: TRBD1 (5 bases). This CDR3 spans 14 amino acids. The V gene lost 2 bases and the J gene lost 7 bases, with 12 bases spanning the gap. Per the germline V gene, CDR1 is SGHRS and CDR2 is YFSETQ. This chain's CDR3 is CASSFSTDRGELFF. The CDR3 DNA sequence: TGCGCCAGCAGCTTTTCGACAGACCGCGGGGAGCTGTTTTTT. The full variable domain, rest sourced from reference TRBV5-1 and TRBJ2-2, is KAGVTQTPRYLIKTRGQQVTLSCSPISGHRSVSWYQQTPGQGLQFLFEYFSETQRNKGNFPGRFSGRQFSNSRSEMNVSTLELGDSALYLCASSFSTDRGELFFGEGSRLTVL.

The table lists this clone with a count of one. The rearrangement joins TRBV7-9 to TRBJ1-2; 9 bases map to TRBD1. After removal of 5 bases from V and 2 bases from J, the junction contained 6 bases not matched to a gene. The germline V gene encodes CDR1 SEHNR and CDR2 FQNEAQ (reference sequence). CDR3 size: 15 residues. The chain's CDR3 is CASSPGQGLNYGYTF. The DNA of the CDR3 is TGTGCCAGCAGCCCGGGACAGGGCTTGAACTATGGCTACACCTTC.

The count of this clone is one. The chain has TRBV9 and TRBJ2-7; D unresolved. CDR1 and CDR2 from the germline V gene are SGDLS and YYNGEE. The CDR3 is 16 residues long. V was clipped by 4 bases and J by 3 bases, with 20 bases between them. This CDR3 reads CASSQWSTDFVYEQYF. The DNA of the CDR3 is TGTGCCAGCAGCCAGTGGTCCACAGACTTCGTCTACGAGCAGTACTTC.

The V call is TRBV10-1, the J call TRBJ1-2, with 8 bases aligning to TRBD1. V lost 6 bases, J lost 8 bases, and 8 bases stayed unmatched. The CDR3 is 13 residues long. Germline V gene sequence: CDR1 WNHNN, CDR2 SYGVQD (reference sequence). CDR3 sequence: CASSPGQGWGYTF. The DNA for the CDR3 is TGCGCCAGCAGCCCAGGACAGGGCTGGGGCTACACCTTC.

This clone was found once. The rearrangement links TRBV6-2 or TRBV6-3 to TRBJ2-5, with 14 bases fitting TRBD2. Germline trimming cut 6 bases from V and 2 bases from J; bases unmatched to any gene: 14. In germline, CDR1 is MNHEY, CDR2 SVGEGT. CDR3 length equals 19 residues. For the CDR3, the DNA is TGTGCCAGCAGCTCCCGGACTAGCGGGAGGTCCCAGCCTCAAGAGACCCAGTACTTC. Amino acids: CASSSRTSGRSQPQETQYF.

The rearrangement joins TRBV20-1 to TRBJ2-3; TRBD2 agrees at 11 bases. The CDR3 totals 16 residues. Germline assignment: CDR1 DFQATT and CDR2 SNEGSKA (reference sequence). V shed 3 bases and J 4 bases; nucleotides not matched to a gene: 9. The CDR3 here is CSASPLAGGGPDTQYF. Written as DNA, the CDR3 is TGCAGTGCTAGTCCGCTAGCGGGAGGAGGACCAGATACGCAGTATTTT.

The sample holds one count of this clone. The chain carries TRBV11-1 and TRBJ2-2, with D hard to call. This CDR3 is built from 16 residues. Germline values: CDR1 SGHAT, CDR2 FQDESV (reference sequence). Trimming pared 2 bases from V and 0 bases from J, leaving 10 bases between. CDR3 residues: CASSLKRSTNTGELFF. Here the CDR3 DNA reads TGTGCCAGCAGCTTAAAGAGGTCGACGAACACCGGGGAGCTGTTTTTT.

CDR3 loop: CASSQVRTGEGYEQYF. The CDR3 DNA reads as TGTGCCAGCAGCCAAGTCCGGACAGGGGAAGGCTACGAGCAGTACTTC. The chain couples TRBV3-1 (or the pseudogene TRBV3-2) to TRBJ2-7; the match to TRBD1 covers 9 bases. J was trimmed by 3 bases and V by 1 base; bases with no gene match: 7. The length of the CDR3 is 16 residues. In germline, CDR1 is LGHDT, CDR2 YNNKEL (reference sequence).

CDR3 region: CASSADWTGDWNTEAFF. In DNA, the CDR3 is TGTGCCAGCAGTGCCGATTGGACAGGGGACTGGAACACTGAAGCTTTCTTT. The chain employs TRBV6-1 and TRBJ1-1; 9 positions match TRBD1. With 4 bases clipped from V and 1 base from J, the junction kept 10 bases outside the gene matches. This CDR3 has 17 amino acids. Per the germline V gene, CDR1 is MNHNS and CDR2 is SASEGT.

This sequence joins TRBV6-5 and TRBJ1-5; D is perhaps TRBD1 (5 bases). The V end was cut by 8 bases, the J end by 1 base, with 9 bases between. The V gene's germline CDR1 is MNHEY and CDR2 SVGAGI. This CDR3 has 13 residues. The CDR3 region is CASQGVSNQPQHF. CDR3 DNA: TGTGCCAGCCAGGGAGTGAGCAATCAGCCCCAGCATTTT.

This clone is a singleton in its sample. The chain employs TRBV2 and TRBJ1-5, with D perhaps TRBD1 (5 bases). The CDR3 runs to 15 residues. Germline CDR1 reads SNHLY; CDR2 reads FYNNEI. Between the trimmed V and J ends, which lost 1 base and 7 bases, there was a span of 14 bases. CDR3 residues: CASSEDGGGEQPQHF. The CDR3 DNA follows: TGTGCCAGCAGTGAAGATGGGGGAGGGGAACAGCCCCAGCATTTT.

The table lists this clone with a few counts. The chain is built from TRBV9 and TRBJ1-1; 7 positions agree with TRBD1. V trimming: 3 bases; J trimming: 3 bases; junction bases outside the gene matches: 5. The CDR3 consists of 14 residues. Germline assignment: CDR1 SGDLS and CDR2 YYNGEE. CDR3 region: CASSAGQADTEAFF. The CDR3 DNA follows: TGTGCCAGCAGCGCCGGACAGGCCGACACTGAAGCTTTCTTT.

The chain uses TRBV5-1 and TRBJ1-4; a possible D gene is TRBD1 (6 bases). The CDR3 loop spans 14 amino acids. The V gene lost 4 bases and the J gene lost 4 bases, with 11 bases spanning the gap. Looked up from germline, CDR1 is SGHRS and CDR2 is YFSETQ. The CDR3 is CASSVGQLNEKLFF. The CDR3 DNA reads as TGCGCCAGCAGCGTAGGACAGCTTAATGAAAAACTGTTTTTT.

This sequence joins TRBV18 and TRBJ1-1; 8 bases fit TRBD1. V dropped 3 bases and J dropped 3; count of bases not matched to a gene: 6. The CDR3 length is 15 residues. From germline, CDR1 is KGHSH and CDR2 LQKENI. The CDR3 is CASSPPDRVYTEAFF. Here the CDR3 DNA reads TGTGCCAGCTCACCGCCGGACAGGGTGTACACTGAAGCTTTCTTT.

The CDR3 region has the DNA TGTGCCAGCAGTTCTCGGGACAGGGCCCTTAATGAAAAACTGTTTTTT. Protein: CASSSRDRALNEKLFF. This chain joins TRBV2 and TRBJ1-4; 9 nucleotides align to TRBD1. Trimming removed 5 bases from V and 4 bases from J; junction bases left unmatched: 8. This CDR3 spans 16 amino acids. Germline V gives CDR1 SNHLY, CDR2 FYNNEI.

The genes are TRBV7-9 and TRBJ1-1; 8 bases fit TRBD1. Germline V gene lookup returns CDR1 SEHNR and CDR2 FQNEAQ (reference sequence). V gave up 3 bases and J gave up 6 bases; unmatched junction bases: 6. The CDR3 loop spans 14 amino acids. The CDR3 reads CASSFYRGEAEAFF. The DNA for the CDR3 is TGTGCCAGCAGCTTTTACAGGGGGGAGGCTGAAGCTTTCTTT.

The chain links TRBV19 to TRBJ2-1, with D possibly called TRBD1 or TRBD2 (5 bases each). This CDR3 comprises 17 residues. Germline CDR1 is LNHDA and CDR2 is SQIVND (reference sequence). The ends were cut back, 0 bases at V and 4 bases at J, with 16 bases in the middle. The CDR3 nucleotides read TGTGCCAGTAGTATAGATAGTGGGGGAAGTGGGTACAATGAGCAGTTCTTC. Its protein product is CASSIDSGGSGYNEQFF.

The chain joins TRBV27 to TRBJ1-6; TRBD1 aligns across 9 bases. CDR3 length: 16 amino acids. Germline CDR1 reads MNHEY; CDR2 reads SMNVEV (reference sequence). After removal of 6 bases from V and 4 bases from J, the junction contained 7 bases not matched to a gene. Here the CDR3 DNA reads TGTGCCAGCAGGAAGGACAGGGGCGTTTATAATTCACCCCTCCACTTT. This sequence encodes CASRKDRGVYNSPLHF.

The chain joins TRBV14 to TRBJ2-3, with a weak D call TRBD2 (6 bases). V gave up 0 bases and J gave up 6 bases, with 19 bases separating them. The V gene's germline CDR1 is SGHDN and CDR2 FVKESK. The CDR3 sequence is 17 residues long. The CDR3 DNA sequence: TGTGCCAGCAGCCAAGATAGGAGCGGGTTTGGTCTCGATACGCAGTATTTT. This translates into CASSQDRSGFGLDTQYF.

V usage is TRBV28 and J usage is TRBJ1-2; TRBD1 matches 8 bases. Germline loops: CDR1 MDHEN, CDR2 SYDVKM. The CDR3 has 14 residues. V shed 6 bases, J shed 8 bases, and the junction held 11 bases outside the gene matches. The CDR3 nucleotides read TGTGCCAGCAGCGGGGGACAGGCGACTGGGGGCTACACCTTC. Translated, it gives CASSGGQATGGYTF.

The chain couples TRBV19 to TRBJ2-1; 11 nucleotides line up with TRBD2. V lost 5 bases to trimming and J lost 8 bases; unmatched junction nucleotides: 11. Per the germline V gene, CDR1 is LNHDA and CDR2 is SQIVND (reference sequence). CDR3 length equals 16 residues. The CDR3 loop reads CASSDSTSGSPDEQFF. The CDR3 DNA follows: TGTGCCAGTAGTGACTCAACTAGCGGGAGCCCCGATGAGCAGTTCTTC.